The rows below give T cell receptor beta chains drawn from one sample of a study of Ad26.COV2.S vaccination and SARS-CoV-2 variants. Measured with immunoSEQ multiplex PCR; TCRdb has only the in-frame clones, and not every one. The table shows a few hundred thousand clones, with 88% occurring only once. The source was peripheral blood, collected in a trial of Ad26.COV2.S vaccine versus placebo. These receptor sequences come from a person aged 18-60 years who received the Ad26.COV2.S COVID-19 vaccine or a placebo. CDR3s include the opening cysteine and the closing phenylalanine or tryptophan. Clone size is not always given. Where it is, it says once, few, many or a class for expanded clones.

V gene	J gene	clone size	CDR3 protein
TRBV6-2/TRBV6-3	TRBJ1-6	NA	CASSYPTGRDRWDSPLHF
TRBV3-1/TRBV3-2	TRBJ1-4	NA	CASSQGRGEGEKLFF
TRBV9	TRBJ2-2	NA	CASTDGNTGELFF
TRBV24-1	TRBJ2-5	NA	CATSDHSDRGGETQYF
TRBV7-2	TRBJ2-2	NA	CASSSRGGWNTGELFF
TRBV11-3	TRBJ2-3	NA	CASSLGGGTDTQYF
TRBV18	TRBJ2-7	few	CASSPATSYEQYF
TRBV15	TRBJ1-1	NA	CATSRDTEREAFF
TRBV30	TRBJ1-1	NA	CAWRFGGVTEAFF
TRBV2	TRBJ2-7	once	CASGAVRGITYEQYF
TRBV9	TRBJ2-3	NA	CASSVGWAQDTQYF
TRBV27	TRBJ2-2	NA	CASSFNVGGELFF
TRBV7-8	TRBJ1-2	NA	CASSLVGQPRGYTF
TRBV18	TRBJ1-3	NA	CASPSPSGNTIYF
TRBV4-1	TRBJ1-5	NA	CASSQGYRDPHREGNQPQHF
TRBV7-9	TRBJ2-3	NA	CASGTDTQYF
TRBV4-2	TRBJ2-1	NA	CASSHRAGGRYNEQFF
TRBV10-3	TRBJ1-1	NA	CAISNDGLKAFF
TRBV7-9	TRBJ1-1	NA	CASSLDLGLTEAFF
TRBV20-1	TRBJ1-1	NA	CSGQQNTEAFF
TRBV5-6	TRBJ2-3	NA	CASSLAPGTDTQYF
TRBV13	TRBJ1-1	NA	CASSLDPGPNTEAFF
TRBV27	TRBJ2-7	NA	CASRLAPSYEQYF
TRBV19	TRBJ1-5	once	CASSYQLNQPQHF
TRBV30	TRBJ2-3	NA	CAWSPSTSGSTDTQYF
TRBV5-1	TRBJ1-2	NA	CASSLGTSGAYGYTF
TRBV4-1	TRBJ2-7	NA	CASSQVTAAYEQYF
TRBV5-6	TRBJ1-2	NA	CASSLGYKTFYGYTF
TRBV24-1	TRBJ1-1	NA	CATSAGTNTEAFF
TRBV19	TRBJ1-1	once	CASTLAGTEAFF
TRBV23-1	TRBJ2-5	NA	CASSPLLGKTQYF
TRBV5-1	TRBJ1-4	NA	CASSLTPGATNEKLFF
TRBV19	TRBJ1-5	NA	CASSPGSPGVQPQHF
TRBV6-5	TRBJ1-1	few	CASSYRKSTEAFF
TRBV4-3	TRBJ1-1	NA	CASSQRGGTEAFF
TRBV28	TRBJ2-7	NA	CASSSFRTYEQYF
TRBV7-2	TRBJ1-6	NA	CASSFRGGDNSPLHF
TRBV29-1	TRBJ1-2	once	CSALSLHEGYGYTF
TRBV19	TRBJ2-1	NA	CASRLTSGGYNEQFF
TRBV10-3	TRBJ2-3	NA	CAISGIALDTQYF
TRBV25-1	TRBJ2-5	NA	CASSDKTGGQVRETQYF
TRBV4-1	TRBJ2-7	once	CASSRGTGDLGEQYF
TRBV12-3/TRBV12-4	TRBJ1-1	NA	CASSDRSVMRAFF
TRBV4-1	TRBJ1-1	few	CASSPTGEEAFF
TRBV3-1/TRBV3-2	TRBJ2-7	NA	CASSQEGGSSYEQYF
TRBV9	TRBJ2-2	once	CASSALTGGELFF
TRBV6-2/TRBV6-3	TRBJ1-1	NA	CASSQTTQVYVAEAFF
TRBV28	TRBJ2-7	NA	CASSLPGSLSYEQYF
TRBV6-1	TRBJ1-1	NA	CASSENILTEAFF
TRBV9	TRBJ1-3	NA	CASSVGPTASGNTIYF
TRBV7-9	TRBJ1-1	NA	CASSLGGRIVENTEAFF
TRBV12-5	TRBJ1-5	NA	CASGFGSGQGGQPQHF
TRBV2	TRBJ1-5	NA	CASTSGRSNQPQHF
TRBV7-7	TRBJ2-5	NA	CASSLLGGVETQYF
TRBV4-3	TRBJ2-7	NA	CASSQGGGYEQYF
TRBV29-1	TRBJ2-5	NA	CSVDFAAGGFQETQYF
TRBV4-1	TRBJ2-7	NA	CASSHGQGRDYEQYF